This TCR beta chain came from a study of blood T cell repertoires in COVID-19. Study-wide background: Acute-phase and convalescent COVID-19 samples originated in the United States, Italy and Spain. PBMCs, B-cell-depleted T cells, or T cells were the source of the cDNA or gDNA that made up the material.

Assay used: immunoSEQ multiplex PCR; TCRdb lists only in-frame clones, some missing. The repertoire holds hundreds of thousands of clones, with approximately 88% as singletons. The germline V gene has CDR1 SGHVS and CDR2 FNYEAQ. The CDR3 runs to 16 residues. V dropped 5 bases and J dropped 8; count of bases not matched to a gene: 11. This TCR was sampled from a human donor in a cohort sampled during active COVID-19. Input material: peripheral blood. The chain uses TRBV7-6 and TRBJ1-4, with TRBD1 matching 10 bases. For the CDR3, the DNA is TGTGCCAGCAGCAGCCGGGACAGGGGCGCAGGGGAAAAACTGTTTTTT. This translates into CASSSRDRGAGEKLFF. Looking up the rest from reference TRBV7-6 and TRBJ1-4 gives the full variable domain: GAGVSQSPRYKVTKRGQDVALRCDPISGHVSLYWYRQALGQGPEFLTYFNYEAQQDKSGLPNDRFSAERPEGSISTLTIQRTEQRDSAMYRCASSSRDRGAGEKLFFGSGTQLSVL.